Following are 8 T cell receptor beta chains from one sample sequenced in a study of beta chain bispecific antibodies for T cell cancers. Whole-study findings and limits: Normal T cells contributed less of the targeted TRBV signal than the leukemia cells did.

These receptors have no known antigen. Expansion lasted 3 days, with either anti-CD3 antibody OKT3 or CD3/CD28 beads. TCRdb reprocessed the 5' RACE reads via MiXCR and lists one record per CDR3 protein. This sample has approximately 15,000 distinct CDR3 sequences, with 2% to 2.5% found just once. The sequencing input was healthy donor T cells cultured with leukemia cells. The source is a human donor in good health. Some clones in this sample may be carry-over from other donors' samples.

Many counts were recorded for this clonotype. The gene calls are TRBV7-9 and TRBJ1-1; the D is unclear. Germline V gene data show CDR1 as SEHNR and CDR2 as FQNEAQ (reference sequence). This CDR3 has 13 amino acids. V was cut by 1 base and J by 4 bases, with 7 bases left in between. The CDR3 region has the DNA TGTGCCAGCAGCTTAGGGCCAATCACTGAAGCTTTCTTT. Translation: CASSLGPITEAFF.

This clonotype has at least ten counts. The chain uses TRBV27 and TRBJ2-3; 7 nucleotides line up with TRBD2. Germline values: CDR1 MNHEY, CDR2 SMNVEV (reference sequence). With 1 base clipped from V and 5 bases from J, the junction kept 9 bases outside the gene matches. The length of the CDR3 is 16 residues. CDR3 sequence: CASSLWGGQDKDTQYF. DNA of the CDR3: TGTGCCAGCAGTTTATGGGGAGGGCAGGACAAAGATACGCAGTATTTT.

This clonotype has at least ten counts. This chain links TRBV19 with TRBJ2-7; D assignment may be TRBD1 or TRBD2 (5 bases each). Germline CDR1 is LNHDA and CDR2 is SQIVND (reference sequence). The germline V and J ends were trimmed by 5 bases and 0 bases, with 11 bases remaining between them. The CDR3 consists of 14 residues. In DNA form, the CDR3 reads TGTGCCAGTAGTCATGGGGACGGCTCCTACGAGCAGTACTTC. It is translated as CASSHGDGSYEQYF. Variable domain in full (rest from reference TRBV19 and TRBJ2-7): DGGITQSPKYLFRKEGQNVTLSCEQNLNHDAMYWYRQDPGQGLRLIYYSQIVNDFQKGDIAEGYSVSREKKESFPLTVTSAQKNPTAFYLCASSHGDGSYEQYFGPGTRLTVT.

This clonotype has ten or more counts. The chain joins TRBV12-3 or TRBV12-4 to TRBJ1-6; 9 bases match TRBD1. The CDR3 extends over 14 amino acids. V shed 7 bases, J shed 7 bases, and the junction held 5 bases outside the gene matches. This chain's CDR3 is CASTPGQGNSPLHF. DNA for the CDR3: TGTGCCAGCACCCCAGGACAGGGGAATTCACCCCTCCACTTT.

This clonotype was recorded at least ten times. This chain connects TRBV7-9 to TRBJ2-7, with 8 bases aligning to TRBD1. Germline CDR1 and CDR2: SEHNR and FQNEAQ (reference sequence). The CDR3 loop spans 15 amino acids. V trimming: 8 bases; J trimming: 2 bases; junction bases outside the gene matches: 11. The CDR3 loop is CASALETGDPYEQYF. The DNA of the CDR3 is TGTGCCAGCGCCCTGGAGACAGGGGACCCCTACGAGCAGTACTTC.

This clonotype was recorded at least ten times. The J gene is TRBJ2-1, the V gene TRBV7-6, with 9 bases identical to TRBD1. Trimming removed 5 bases from V and 6 bases from J; junction bases left unmatched: 5. The CDR3 has 14 residues. Germline V gives CDR1 SGHVS, CDR2 FNYEAQ. The DNA of the CDR3 is TGTGCCAGCAGCCGGGGGACAGGGATCAATGAGCAGTTCTTC. Translated: CASSRGTGINEQFF.

This clonotype was seen repeatedly, ten times or more. The V gene is TRBV5-1, the J gene TRBJ2-1, with 8 bases lining up with TRBD2. With V trimmed by 7 bases and J by 8 bases, 8 bases remained unmatched. This CDR3 region has 13 residues. CDR1 is SGHRS, CDR2 YFSETQ, per germline. The CDR3 region has the DNA TGCGCCAGCTCGGAGCGGGGGACACATGAGCAGTTCTTC. It specifies CASSERGTHEQFF.

This clonotype occurred many times. The chain combines TRBV7-7 with TRBJ1-3; no clear D. The CDR3 length is 15 residues. Germline V lookup: CDR1 SSHAT, CDR2 FNYEAQ (reference sequence). Here the CDR3 DNA reads TGTGCTAGGTCCGAAACACCTAGCTCTGGAAACACCATATATTTT. Protein: CARSETPSSGNTIYF.